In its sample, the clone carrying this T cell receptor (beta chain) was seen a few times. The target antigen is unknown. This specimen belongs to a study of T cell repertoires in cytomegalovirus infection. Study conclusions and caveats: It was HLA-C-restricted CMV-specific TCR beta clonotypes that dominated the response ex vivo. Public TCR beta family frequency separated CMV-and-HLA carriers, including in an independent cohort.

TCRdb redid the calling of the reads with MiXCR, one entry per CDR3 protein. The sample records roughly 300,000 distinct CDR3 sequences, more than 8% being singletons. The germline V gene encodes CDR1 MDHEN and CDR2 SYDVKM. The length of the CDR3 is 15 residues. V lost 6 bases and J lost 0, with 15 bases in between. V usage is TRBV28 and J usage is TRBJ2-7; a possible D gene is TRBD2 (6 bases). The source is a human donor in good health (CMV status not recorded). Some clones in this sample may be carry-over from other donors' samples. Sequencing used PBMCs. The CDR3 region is CASSLSGPDSYEQYF. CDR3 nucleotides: TGTGCCAGCAGCCTGAGCGGGCCTGACTCCTACGAGCAGTACTTC.